The 4 T cell receptor beta chains below all came from one sample that was sequenced in a study of technical replicates of blood from a handful of donors. This table comes from immunoSEQ multiplex PCR, and its TCRdb copy is limited to in-frame clones, with some not included. Among about 90,000 clones listed, 92% were seen once. The specimen sequenced was T cells isolated from PBMCs. All receptors derive from a human donor in good health.

The V call is TRBV9, the J call TRBJ2-2; D not resolved. V was trimmed by 0 bases and J by 0 bases, leaving 6 bases between them. The germline V gene has CDR1 SGDLS and CDR2 YYNGEE. The length of the CDR3 is 15 residues. Here the CDR3 DNA reads TGTGCCAGCAGCGTAGACTACCCGAACACCGGGGAGCTGTTTTTT. It yields the protein CASSVDYPNTGELFF.

For the CDR3, the DNA is TGTGCCAGCTTGCGGAGGGGGCTTCCAACCACCGGGGAGCTGTTTTTT. This codes for CASLRRGLPTTGELFF. The rearrangement links TRBV27 to TRBJ2-2; D possibly corresponds to TRBD1 (7 bases). CDR1 and CDR2 from the germline V gene are MNHEY and SMNVEV (reference sequence). The V end lost 8 bases, the J end lost 4 bases, and 20 bases lay between the germline ends. There are 16 residues in the CDR3.

The rearrangement joins TRBV7-9 to TRBJ1-4; 7 bases match TRBD1. Germline CDR1 reads SEHNR; CDR2 reads FQNEAQ (reference sequence). The CDR3 extends over 15 amino acids. With 0 bases clipped from V and 5 bases from J, the junction kept 3 bases outside the gene matches. The CDR3 region has the DNA TGTGCCAGCAGCTTAGCGGACAGGCCGAATGAAAAACTGTTTTTT. Translation gives CASSLADRPNEKLFF.

V and J are TRBV11-3 and TRBJ2-3; tentatively, D is TRBD2 (6 bases). The CDR3 spans 16 residues. Germline V gene sequence: CDR1 SGHNT, CDR2 YENEEA. Between the trimmed V and J ends, which lost 3 bases and 5 bases, there was a span of 18 bases. The CDR3: CASSLGTGGLRDTQYF. Written as DNA, the CDR3 is TGTGCCAGCAGCTTGGGAACAGGAGGGTTGCGAGATACGCAGTATTTT.